Listed below are T cell receptor beta chains from one sample, sequenced in a study of Graves' ophthalmopathy and Graves' hyperthyroidism. TCRdb re-called the multiplex PCR reads with MiXCR, one entry per CDR3 protein. This sample has hundreds of thousands of distinct CDR3 sequences; 35% to 50% occur once, and the top ten carry 3% to 4%. Sequencing was done on a sample of peripheral blood. All receptors come from an adult man with Graves' ophthalmopathy. Both conserved end residues are part of each CDR3. A D gene is named only where the DNA matches it firmly. The size entry is marked missing in some rows and otherwise reads once, few, many or a size class.

v_gene	abundance	d_gene	j_gene	CDR3aa	CDR3nt
TRBV4-1	-	-	TRBJ1-1	CASSQRGGRNTEAFF	TGCGCCAGCAGCCAAAGGGGGGGACGGAACACTGAAGCTTTCTTT
TRBV19	many	-	TRBJ1-1	CASSNRRNTEAFF	TGTGCCAGTAGTAACAGAAGGAACACTGAAGCTTTCTTT
TRBV3-1	-	-	TRBJ2-5	CASGQAFSGKSTETQYF	TGTGCCAGCGGCCAAGCATTTTCAGGCAAGTCGACAGAGACCCAGTACTTC
TRBV10-3	-	TRBD1	TRBJ1-2	CASSYGQGLGGYTF	TGTGCCAGCAGCTACGGACAGGGGTTAGGGGGCTACACCTTC
TRBV20-1	-	TRBD1	TRBJ2-2	CSVRDRASNTGELFF	TGCAGCGTCAGGGACAGGGCTTCAAACACCGGGGAGCTGTTTTTT
TRBV19	many	-	TRBJ1-6	CASTEDRVNSPLHF	TGTGCCAGTACCGAGGACAGAGTAAATTCACCCCTCCACTTT
TRBV25-1	-	-	TRBJ1-3	CASSELPRNTIYF	TGTGCCAGCAGTGAACTACCCAGGAACACCATATATTTT
TRBV19	-	-	TRBJ1-5	CASSQGPDSNQPQHF	TGTGCCAGTAGCCAAGGGCCAGATAGCAATCAGCCCCAGCATTTT
TRBV7-2	many	-	TRBJ2-2	CASSLLQGQDDGELFF	TGTGCCAGCAGCTTATTGCAGGGACAAGACGACGGGGAGCTGTTTTTT
TRBV10-2	many	TRBD1	TRBJ2-2	CASKGQGNTGELFF	TGCGCCAGCAAGGGACAGGGGAACACCGGGGAGCTGTTTTTT
TRBV4-2	many	-	TRBJ2-2	CASTPRADTGELFF	TGTGCCAGCACCCCACGCGCCGACACCGGGGAGCTGTTTTTT
TRBV19	once	-	TRBJ1-5	CASSVDLGPAQPQHF	TGTGCCAGTAGTGTAGATCTCGGGCCGGCTCAGCCCCAGCATTTT
TRBV7-8	-	TRBD2	TRBJ2-7	CASSLITSGSSYEQYF	TGTGCCAGCAGCTTAATTACTAGCGGGAGCTCCTACGAGCAGTACTTC
TRBV19	few	-	TRBJ2-7	CASSPTPSSDPYEQYF	TGTGCCAGTAGTCCTACGCCCTCTAGCGACCCCTACGAGCAGTACTTC
TRBV7-2	-	-	TRBJ1-5	CASSLGISQPQHF	TGTGCCAGCAGCTTGGGAATCAGTCAGCCCCAGCATTTT
TRBV9	many	-	TRBJ1-2	CASSVDVNSFYGYTF	TGTGCCAGCAGCGTAGATGTTAACAGCTTCTATGGCTACACCTTC
TRBV7-2	-	TRBD1	TRBJ1-3	CASSFGQGGGIYF	TGTGCCAGCAGCTTTGGACAGGGAGGGGGCATATATTTT
TRBV10-3	-	-	TRBJ1-6	CARLQEGSPLHF	TGTGCTAGGCTCCAGGAGGGTTCACCCCTCCACTTT
TRBV19	-	-	TRBJ2-7	CASSASGVSYEQYF	TGTGCCAGTAGTGCCTCTGGGGTCTCCTACGAGCAGTACTTC
TRBV2	-	-	TRBJ2-5	CAGSLGRIRNTQYF	TGTGCCGGCAGCTTGGGTCGGATCCGGAACACCCAGTACTTC
TRBV5-6	few	-	TRBJ2-7	CASSPGPGDEQYF	TGTGCCAGCAGCCCGGGACCTGGGGACGAGCAGTACTTC
TRBV12-3/TRBV12-4	-	TRBD1	TRBJ1-4	CASNQGGAEKLFF	TGTGCCAGCAACCAGGGGGGGGCGGAAAAACTGTTTTTT
TRBV6-6	-	TRBD2	TRBJ2-7	CASSYLVLTSSGGAYEQYF	TGTGCCAGCAGTTACCTTGTCTTAACCAGTTCCGGGGGGGCCTACGAGCAGTACTTC
TRBV30	few	-	TRBJ2-7	CAWRQSSYEQYF	TGTGCCTGGAGACAGTCCTCCTACGAGCAGTACTTC
TRBV7-9	many	-	TRBJ1-1	CASSDPGLLNTEAFF	TGTGCCAGCAGCGATCCGGGACTCTTGAACACTGAAGCTTTCTTT
TRBV5-1	-	TRBD1	TRBJ1-1	CASSWHERGHEILEAFF	TGCGCCAGCAGCTGGCACGAGAGGGGGCATGAGATCCTTGAAGCTTTCTTT
TRBV6-2/TRBV6-3	many	-	TRBJ2-5	CASSYSRIRGQTQYF	TGTGCCAGCAGTTACTCGAGGATCAGGGGACAGACCCAGTACTTC
TRBV25-1	-	-	TRBJ2-2	CASSPSRANTEELFF	TGTGCCAGCAGCCCCTCCCGCGCGAACACCGAGGAGCTGTTTTTT
TRBV6-1	many	-	TRBJ2-5	CASSYRVTQETQYF	TGTGCCAGCAGCTACAGGGTAACCCAAGAGACCCAGTACTTC
TRBV20-1	-	TRBD1	TRBJ2-5	CSARDSRAAETQYF	TGCAGTGCCAGGGACAGTAGGGCCGCTGAGACCCAGTACTTC
TRBV7-9	-	TRBD1	TRBJ1-1	CASSLNRGSEPEAFF	TGTGCCAGCAGCCTAAACAGGGGGAGCGAGCCTGAAGCTTTCTTT
TRBV6-5	many	TRBD1	TRBJ1-2	CASSLTGGITYGYTF	TGTGCCAGCAGCCTGACAGGGGGGATTACCTATGGCTACACCTTC
TRBV6-4	-	TRBD1	TRBJ1-1	CASSDFSGTGARAEAFF	TGTGCCAGCAGTGACTTCTCCGGGACAGGCGCCCGGGCTGAAGCTTTCTTT
TRBV7-2	many	-	TRBJ1-1	CASSSQADTEAFF	TGTGCCAGCAGCTCCCAAGCTGACACTGAAGCTTTCTTT
TRBV7-2	many	TRBD1	TRBJ1-5	CASSLEGASNQPQHF	TGTGCCAGCAGCTTAGAGGGGGCAAGCAATCAGCCCCAGCATTTT
TRBV2	-	TRBD1	TRBJ2-7	CASWDRGYEQYF	TGTGCCAGCTGGGACAGGGGTTACGAGCAGTACTTC
TRBV29-1	-	-	TRBJ1-2	CSLGLRGYTF	TGCAGCTTGGGCCTTAGGGGCTACACCTTC
TRBV30	-	TRBD1	TRBJ1-6	CAWSRDSVNSPLHF	TGTGCCTGGAGCAGGGACAGCGTTAATTCACCCCTCCACTTT
TRBV13	many	TRBD1	TRBJ1-2	CASSLDDRDNGYTF	TGTGCCAGCAGCCTAGACGACAGGGACAATGGCTACACCTTC
TRBV5-1	many	-	TRBJ1-1	CASSVDRQDTEAFF	TGCGCCAGCAGCGTGGACAGACAGGACACTGAAGCTTTCTTT
TRBV20-1	once	TRBD2	TRBJ2-7	CSAMRLAGGREQYF	TGCAGTGCCATGCGACTAGCGGGAGGTCGCGAGCAGTACTTC
TRBV20-1	-	-	TRBJ2-7	CSASGGPREQYF	TGCAGTGCTAGCGGGGGGCCCAGGGAGCAGTACTTC